Presented here are 31 T cell receptor beta chains from one specimen sequenced in a study of cytotoxic CD8 clonotypes in ibrutinib-treated CLL (dated by TCRdb to 2020 to 2023). The sample's time point label, in plain terms: roughly 25 months on ibrutinib. Preparation of the library involved the immunoSEQ multiplex PCR assay. The table was pulled from immuneACCESS by TCRdb, which kept in-frame rearrangements only. Such tables lose some clones; where checked, under half of the loss comes from unresolved V genes, and the rest has no known cause. For this sample there are around 130,000 clones; roughly 84% appear just once. In total, the top ten clones hold roughly 3.3% of the sample. This specimen consisted of PBMCs, obtained after 24 months of ibrutinib treatment. All receptors derive from a human donor with chronic lymphocytic leukemia.

The chain carries TRBV19 and TRBJ2-5, with D uncertain. This CDR3 has 13 amino acids. The V and J ends lost 6 bases and 4 bases respectively, with 12 bases between them. Germline V gene lookup returns CDR1 LNHDA and CDR2 SQIVND (reference sequence). CDR3 bases: TGTGCCAGTAGCTCCGCCGGCCGAGAGACCCAGTACTTC. Translating it yields CASSSAGRETQYF.

The chain links TRBV5-6 to TRBJ2-7, with D hard to call. The CDR3 consists of 14 residues. Deletions cut 0 bases from V and 0 bases from J, with 7 bases between. Germline CDR1 reads SGHDT; CDR2 reads YYEEEE. CDR3 sequence: CASSLEPSSYEQYF. The CDR3 DNA reads as TGTGCCAGCAGCTTGGAGCCCAGCTCCTACGAGCAGTACTTC.

The gene calls are TRBV28 and TRBJ1-3; D unclear. Per germline, CDR1 MDHEN and CDR2 SYDVKM. V was shortened by 2 bases and J by 1 base, with 15 bases between the two germline ends. The CDR3 extends over 17 amino acids. The CDR3 nucleotides are TGTGCCAGCAGTTTAAGTTGGCCCGGGGTTTCTGGAAACACCATATATTTT. The encoded protein is CASSLSWPGVSGNTIYF.

This clone was observed once. The V call is TRBV4-2, the J call TRBJ1-1; the D gene is possibly TRBD1 (5 bases). Trimming removed 4 bases at V and 4 bases at J, with 16 bases between. The germline V gene encodes CDR1 LGHNA and CDR2 YNFKEQ. The CDR3 totals 15 residues. The CDR3 DNA sequence: TGTGCCAGCAGCCCCACTTTTGCGGGGCCCACTGAAGCTTTCTTT. Its translation: CASSPTFAGPTEAFF.

The chain couples TRBV10-2 to TRBJ2-7, with TRBD1 identical over 8 bases. Germline values: CDR1 WSHSY, CDR2 SAAADI. CDR3 length: 15 residues. V lost 5 bases, J lost 0 bases, and 6 bases stayed unmatched. CDR3 DNA sequence: TGCGCCAGCAGTCCGGACAGGGCAAACTCCTACGAGCAGTACTTC. It translates to CASSPDRANSYEQYF.

The V call is TRBV9, the J call TRBJ2-3, with TRBD2 as a possible D gene (6 bases). V was clipped by 7 bases and J by 2 bases, with 14 bases between them. The CDR3 covers 14 residues. CDR1 and CDR2 (germline): SGDLS, YYNGEE. CDR3 region: CASAAGLITDTQYF. The CDR3, as DNA: TGTGCCAGCGCTGCGGGGCTAATCACAGATACGCAGTATTTT. Filled out from reference TRBV9 and TRBJ2-3, the complete variable domain reads DSGVTQTPKHLITATGQRVTLRCSPRSGDLSVYWYQQSLDQGLQFLIQYYNGEERAKGNILERFSAQQFPDLHSELNLSSLELGDSALYFCASAAGLITDTQYFGPGTRLTVL.

The chain couples TRBV18 to TRBJ2-5; D remains unclear. The CDR3 is 14 amino acids. Trimming removed 6 bases at V and 1 base at J, with 12 bases between. Germline V gives CDR1 KGHSH, CDR2 LQKENI. The DNA for the CDR3 is TGTGCCAGCTCCCAGGCTCCGATCCAAGAGACCCAGTACTTC. Protein product: CASSQAPIQETQYF.

This clone has only one observation. The rearrangement joins TRBV12-5 to TRBJ1-2, with D perhaps TRBD1 (5 bases). The V end was cut by 3 bases, the J end by 4 bases, with 9 bases between. CDR1 LGHNT and CDR2 FRNRAP come from the germline V gene. This CDR3 is built from 13 residues. The DNA of the CDR3 is TGTGCTAGTGGTTTTGGGGGTACCTATGGCTACACCTTC. The encoded protein is CASGFGGTYGYTF.

The table lists this clone with a count of one. The rearrangement joins TRBV9 to TRBJ2-3; D perhaps matches TRBD2 (6 bases). This CDR3 has 16 residues. The germline CDR1 and CDR2 sequences are SGDLS and YYNGEE. V lost 4 bases and J lost 3, with 18 bases in between. The DNA for the CDR3 is TGTGCCAGCAGCATCCGTAGCGGAAGCGGGACAGATACGCAGTATTTT. Translation: CASSIRSGSGTDTQYF.

The rearrangement uses TRBV9 and TRBJ2-2, with D unclear. V was shortened by 1 base and J by 2 bases, with 9 bases between the two germline ends. CDR1 and CDR2 from the germline V gene are SGDLS and YYNGEE. The CDR3 is 15 amino acids. Written as DNA, the CDR3 is TGTGCCAGCAGCGTACTCTCAACAAACACCGGGGAGCTGTTTTTT. As protein: CASSVLSTNTGELFF.

The rearrangement uses TRBV2 and TRBJ2-2; D gene ambiguous. Trimming took off 5 bases at V and 1 base at J, with 8 bases between the two ends. CDR1 and CDR2 from the germline V gene are SNHLY and FYNNEI. The CDR3 is 14 residues long. CDR3 sequence reads: CASSQSGNTGELFF. CDR3 bases: TGTGCCAGCAGTCAGTCAGGGAACACCGGGGAGCTGTTTTTT. Drawing the rest from reference TRBV2 and TRBJ2-2, the complete variable domain is EPEVTQTPSHQVTQMGQEVILRCVPISNHLYFYWYRQILGQKVEFLVSFYNNEISEKSEIFDDQFSVERPDGSNFTLKIRSTKLEDSAMYFCASSQSGNTGELFFGEGSRLTVL.

This rearrangement joins TRBV25-1 to TRBJ2-5; D unclear. The CDR3 length is 15 residues. Trimming took 3 bases from V and 1 from J, leaving 12 bases between them. From germline, CDR1 is MGHDK and CDR2 SYGVNS. CDR3 sequence reads: CASSEAVKPQETQYF. The CDR3 nucleotides read TGTGCCAGCAGTGAGGCCGTCAAACCCCAAGAGACCCAGTACTTC.

The V and J genes are TRBV7-9 and TRBJ2-2; TRBD2 agrees at 11 bases. The CDR3 spans 17 residues. CDR1 is SEHNR and CDR2 is FQNEAQ in the germline V gene (reference sequence). V lost 5 bases, J lost 3 bases, and 8 bases stayed unmatched. CDR3 loop: CASSKGGLAGDTGELFF. Written as DNA, the CDR3 is TGTGCCAGCAGCAAAGGAGGACTAGCGGGCGACACCGGGGAGCTGTTTTTT.

The CDR3 loop reads CSPWRGTEAFF. The CDR3 DNA reads as TGCAGTCCGTGGCGAGGGACTGAAGCTTTCTTT. V and J are TRBV20-1 and TRBJ1-1; no definite D call. In germline, CDR1 is DFQATT, CDR2 SNEGSKA (reference sequence). Deletions cut 8 bases from V and 5 bases from J, with 12 bases between. This CDR3 contains 11 residues.

This clone was picked up a small number of times. The V call is TRBV6-5, the J call TRBJ2-7, with 8 bases matching TRBD1. Germline V gene sequence: CDR1 MNHEY, CDR2 SVGAGI. Trimming cost V 4 bases and J 10 bases; bases outside gene matches: 6. This CDR3 is built from 12 residues. In DNA form, the CDR3 reads TGTGCCAGCAGTTCCGGACAGGGTAACCAGTACTTC. It yields the protein CASSSGQGNQYF.

The J gene is TRBJ1-4, the V gene TRBV2; D unresolved. The germline V gene encodes CDR1 SNHLY and CDR2 FYNNEI. This CDR3 is 10 amino acids long. The V end was cut by 8 bases, the J end by 6 bases, with 4 bases between. The CDR3 coding sequence is TGTGCCAGCCAGGATGAAAAACTGTTTTTT. The encoded protein is CASQDEKLFF.

The CDR3 DNA follows: TGTGCCAGCTCACCAAGCGGGACTATTGAAGAGACCCAGTACTTC. Its translation: CASSPSGTIEETQYF. V usage is TRBV18 and J usage is TRBJ2-5, with TRBD2 matching over 7 bases. This CDR3 is 15 amino acids long. Unmatched junction bases numbered 6, after V lost 2 bases and J lost 3 bases. Germline values: CDR1 KGHSH, CDR2 LQKENI.

The chain combines TRBV12-5 with TRBJ2-1; no reliable D call. Germline CDR1 is LGHNT and CDR2 is FRNRAP. Trimming left V 6 bases short and J 1 base short, with 13 bases between. The CDR3 has 15 amino acids. As DNA, the CDR3 is TGTGCTAGTGGCCCTCCCGTGGGGTCCTACAATGAGCAGTTCTTC. It is translated as CASGPPVGSYNEQFF.

The chain is built from TRBV11-2 and TRBJ1-4; D not certain. From germline, CDR1 is SGHAT and CDR2 FQNNGV. V dropped 1 base and J dropped 8 bases, with 11 bases sitting between them. This CDR3 comprises 14 residues. CDR3 sequence: CASSLGVVGEKLFF. The DNA for the CDR3 is TGTGCCAGCAGCTTAGGTGTCGTCGGAGAAAAACTGTTTTTT.

The chain links TRBV7-2 to TRBJ2-7, with TRBD1 matching over 9 bases. The CDR3 is 12 residues long. V lost 1 base and J lost 13; bases outside the gene matches: 5. Germline CDR1 reads SGHTA; CDR2 reads FQGNSA. The CDR3 protein is CASSLVEGQGYF. CDR3 in DNA: TGTGCCAGCAGCTTAGTTGAGGGACAGGGCTACTTC.

J is TRBJ1-6 and V is TRBV6-5; D perhaps matches TRBD1 (5 bases). The V gene lost 6 bases and the J gene lost 13 bases, with 10 bases spanning the gap. From germline, CDR1 is MNHEY and CDR2 SVGAGI. CDR3 size: 11 residues. CDR3 sequence: CASRGVGPLHF. As DNA, the CDR3 is TGTGCCAGCAGGGGGGTCGGGCCCCTCCACTTT.

This chain joins TRBV28 and TRBJ2-7; 11 nucleotides line up with TRBD2. CDR1 MDHEN and CDR2 SYDVKM come from the germline V gene. The CDR3 consists of 21 residues. Trimming removed 1 base from V and 0 bases from J; junction bases left unmatched: 17. For the CDR3, the DNA is TGTGCCAGCAGTTTATATCGTCGGCTAGCGGGGGGCTCCTCGAGCTCCTACGAGCAGTACTTC. This sequence encodes CASSLYRRLAGGSSSSYEQYF.

The chain links TRBV5-1 to TRBJ2-5; 9 positions agree with TRBD1. The J call is in doubt because the DNA end fits TRBJ2-7 better. The CDR3 is 13 amino acids. Looked up from germline, CDR1 is SGHRS and CDR2 is YFSETQ. The CDR3 spells CASSGTGRDEQYF. CDR3 nucleotide sequence: TGCGCCAGCAGCGGGACAGGGAGGGACGAGCAGTACTTC.

V gene TRBV2 combines with J gene TRBJ2-1; D is unresolved. Deletions cut 6 bases from V and 7 bases from J, with 16 bases between. This CDR3 is built from 14 residues. CDR1 is SNHLY and CDR2 is FYNNEI in the germline V gene. CDR3 sequence (DNA): TGTGCCAGCAGCCGAGACGGGTTGGGGAATGAGCAGTTCTTC. Its translation is CASSRDGLGNEQFF.

V usage is TRBV15 and J usage is TRBJ2-1; 8 bases agree with TRBD2. Germline V lookup: CDR1 LNHNV, CDR2 YYDKDF (reference sequence). The CDR3 length is 15 residues. The trim removed 8 bases at V and 0 bases at J, leaving 6 bases unmatched. CDR3 sequence: CATGQRGPSYNEQFF. CDR3 nucleotides: TGTGCCACCGGACAGCGGGGGCCCTCCTACAATGAGCAGTTCTTC.

Here the CDR3 DNA reads TGTGCCAGTAGTAAAAGGGGTACCTACAATGAGCAGTTCTTC. It is translated as CASSKRGTYNEQFF. The V and J genes are TRBV19 and TRBJ2-1, with a tentative D call TRBD1 (5 bases). Germline CDR1 and CDR2: LNHDA and SQIVND (reference sequence). V was pared by 4 bases and J by 2 bases, with 9 bases between. The CDR3 has 14 amino acids. Drawing the rest from reference TRBV19 and TRBJ2-1, the complete variable domain is DGGITQSPKYLFRKEGQNVTLSCEQNLNHDAMYWYRQDPGQGLRLIYYSQIVNDFQKGDIAEGYSVSREKKESFPLTVTSAQKNPTAFYLCASSKRGTYNEQFFGPGTRLTVL.

The gene calls are TRBV28 and TRBJ1-5; D is undetermined. Trimming removed 6 bases at V and 0 bases at J, with 15 bases between. The CDR3 sequence is 16 residues long. The germline V gene encodes CDR1 MDHEN and CDR2 SYDVKM. CDR3 sequence: CASRMMADYSNQPQHF. DNA of the CDR3: TGTGCCAGCAGAATGATGGCGGACTATAGCAATCAGCCCCAGCATTTT.

The chain has TRBV29-1 and TRBJ2-5, with 13 bases lining up with TRBD2. Germline V gene lookup returns CDR1 SQVTM and CDR2 ANQGSEA. This CDR3 spans 15 amino acids. The V and J ends lost 4 bases and 1 base, in that order; junction bases with no gene match: 3. Here the CDR3 reads CSVATSGGAQETQYF. The CDR3 DNA follows: TGCAGCGTTGCTACTAGCGGGGGGGCCCAAGAGACCCAGTACTTC.

V usage is TRBV7-2 and J usage is TRBJ2-2; 9 nucleotides line up with TRBD2. Germline CDR1 reads SGHTA; CDR2 reads FQGNSA. Germline trimming cut 6 bases from V and 6 bases from J; bases unmatched to any gene: 17. CDR3 length: 18 residues. As DNA, the CDR3 is TGTGCCAGCAGTGCTTATATAATCATGGGACTAGCATCCGGGGAGCTGTTTTTT. Protein: CASSAYIIMGLASGELFF.

This clone showed up just once. The chain joins TRBV19 to TRBJ2-7; D call uncertain. The CDR3 loop spans 13 amino acids. The V gene lost 5 bases and the J gene lost 1 base, with 9 bases spanning the gap. Germline V lookup: CDR1 LNHDA, CDR2 SQIVND (reference sequence). DNA of the CDR3: TGTGCCAGTAGTTCCGGCCATTCCTACGAGCAGTACTTC. Residues: CASSSGHSYEQYF.

The CDR3 region is CASSRTGLGEKLFF. CDR3 coding DNA: TGTGCCAGCAGTCGCACAGGGCTAGGGGAAAAACTGTTTTTT. V is TRBV6-5 and J is TRBJ1-4, with D possibly matching TRBD1 (6 bases). Between the trimmed V and J ends, which lost 5 bases and 8 bases, there was a span of 15 bases. CDR1 and CDR2 (germline): MNHEY, SVGAGI. The CDR3 is made up of 14 amino acids.